Listed below are T cell receptor beta chains from one sample, sequenced in a study of blood T cell repertoires in COVID-19. TCRdb's copy holds only in-frame clones and misses some; the assay was immunoSEQ multiplex PCR. The sample lists almost 400,000 clones, 88% occurring once. The sample comprised PBMCs or T cells enriched from blood (not recorded which). All receptors derive from a young woman with acute COVID-19. The CDR3 runs from the conserved cysteine through the conserved F or W. The D gene is left open where the match is weak. A row's size may be missing; if present it is once, few, many or a size class.

.	.	TRBJ2-7	TRBV9	CASSPAGGGYYEQYF	TGTGCCAGCAGCCCCGCCGGGGGAGGCTACTACGAGCAGTACTTC
.	TRBD1	TRBJ1-4	TRBV19	CASSNRDSATNEKLFF	TGTGCCAGTAGCAACCGGGACAGTGCAACTAATGAAAAACTGTTTTTT
.	TRBD1	TRBJ2-1	TRBV11-3	CASSLDASGTGDNEQFF	TGTGCCAGCAGCTTAGATGCTTCTGGGACAGGAGACAATGAGCAGTTCTTC
.	.	TRBJ1-1	TRBV14	CASSQGRIGRSNTEAFF	TGTGCCAGCAGCCAAGGAAGGATCGGGAGATCGAACACTGAAGCTTTCTTT
.	TRBD1	TRBJ1-2	TRBV3-1/TRBV3-2	CASSQTGTGSSGYTF	TGTGCCAGCAGCCAAACCGGGACAGGGAGCTCCGGCTACACCTTC
.	.	TRBJ1-1	TRBV12-3/TRBV12-4	CASSLRQITEAFF	TGTGCCAGCAGTTTAAGACAGATCACTGAAGCTTTCTTT
.	.	TRBJ1-1	TRBV2	CASSPQGRTEAFF	TGTGCCAGCAGTCCTCAGGGGCGTACTGAAGCTTTCTTT
.	TRBD2	TRBJ2-7	TRBV4-2	CASSQGLAGPTYEQYF	TGTGCCAGCAGCCAAGGACTAGCGGGCCCTACCTACGAGCAGTACTTC
.	.	TRBJ2-1	TRBV7-6	CASSLRRASSYNEQFF	TGTGCCAGCAGCTTACGCAGGGCAAGCTCCTACAATGAGCAGTTCTTC
.	TRBD1	TRBJ2-7	TRBV19	CASSIANPGTGEGYEQYF	TGTGCCAGTAGTATAGCAAACCCCGGGACAGGTGAGGGCTACGAGCAGTACTTC
once	TRBD1	TRBJ2-7	TRBV4-3	CASSPQGISYEQYF	TGCGCCAGCAGCCCACAGGGGATATCCTACGAGCAGTACTTC
.	.	TRBJ1-3	TRBV19	CASIRQSSGNTIYF	TGTGCCAGTATCAGACAAAGCTCTGGAAACACCATATATTTT
.	.	TRBJ1-4	TRBV13	CASSAGSLNEKLFF	TGTGCCAGCAGCGCCGGGAGCCTTAATGAAAAACTGTTTTTT
.	.	TRBJ1-1	TRBV30	CAWSTRGTEAFF	TGTGCCTGGAGTACAAGGGGCACTGAAGCTTTCTTT
.	TRBD1	TRBJ2-2	TRBV30	CAFTRDRGKSGELFF	TGTGCCTTTACCAGGGACAGGGGAAAATCCGGGGAGCTGTTTTTT
.	.	TRBJ1-5	TRBV19	CASRIQVYSNQPQHF	TGTGCCAGTCGTATACAGGTTTATAGCAATCAGCCCCAGCATTTT
.	.	TRBJ1-1	TRBV19	CASSYQGLNTEAFF	TGTGCCAGTAGTTACCAGGGGTTGAACACTGAAGCTTTCTTT
.	.	TRBJ2-7	TRBV7-2	CASSLGSAGEQYF	TGTGCCAGCAGCTTAGGGTCTGCGGGGGAGCAGTACTTC
.	TRBD2	TRBJ2-1	TRBV11-3	CASSLAEPLAGGRRNEQFF	TGTGCCAGCAGCTTAGCCGAACCCCTAGCGGGGGGGCGGCGTAATGAGCAGTTCTTC
.	TRBD2	TRBJ2-3	TRBV27	CASRVSSGGFLDTQYF	TGTGCCAGCCGAGTATCTAGCGGGGGGTTTTTAGATACGCAGTATTTT
.	TRBD1	TRBJ2-3	TRBV2	CASRGQETDTQYF	TGTGCCAGCAGGGGACAGGAGACAGATACGCAGTATTTT
few	TRBD1	TRBJ1-2	TRBV19	CASSIVRQGSGRYGYTF	TGTGCCAGTAGTATAGTTCGACAGGGCTCAGGTCGCTATGGCTACACCTTC
.	TRBD1	TRBJ1-5	TRBV19	CASSTIRQGFQPQHF	TGTGCCAGTAGTACCATTCGACAGGGATTTCAGCCCCAGCATTTT
.	.	TRBJ2-7	TRBV24-1	CATRQGGPYEQYF	TGTGCCACCAGGCAGGGTGGACCCTACGAGCAGTACTTC
few	TRBD1	TRBJ1-5	TRBV7-8	CASSFRQGASNQPQHF	TGTGCCAGCAGCTTTCGACAGGGGGCTAGCAATCAGCCCCAGCATTTT
.	.	TRBJ1-1	TRBV3-1/TRBV3-2	CASSQLDGRTEAFF	TGTGCCAGCAGCCAACTTGACGGGAGGACTGAAGCTTTCTTT
.	.	TRBJ1-5	TRBV9	CASSVGPGGDQPQHF	TGTGCCAGCAGCGTAGGTCCGGGAGGGGATCAGCCCCAGCATTTT
.	TRBD1	TRBJ1-6	TRBV27	CASGDREPYNSPLHF	TGTGCCAGCGGGGACAGGGAGCCCTATAATTCACCCCTCCACTTT
.	TRBD2	TRBJ2-1	TRBV6-1	CASSVLAGRQSSYNEQFF	TGTGCCAGCAGTGTCCTAGCGGGGCGCCAGAGCTCCTACAATGAGCAGTTCTTC
.	TRBD1	TRBJ1-2	TRBV5-6	CASSPRVPGQGNAYGYTF	TGTGCCAGCAGCCCCCGGGTACCCGGACAGGGGAACGCATATGGCTACACCTTC
.	.	TRBJ1-2	TRBV10-3	CAISRVISYGYTF	TGTGCCATCAGTCGGGTCATCTCCTATGGCTACACCTTC
.	.	TRBJ1-3	TRBV28	CASSLEGTPSRNTIYF	TGTGCCAGCAGTTTGGAGGGGACCCCGTCTCGAAACACCATATATTTT